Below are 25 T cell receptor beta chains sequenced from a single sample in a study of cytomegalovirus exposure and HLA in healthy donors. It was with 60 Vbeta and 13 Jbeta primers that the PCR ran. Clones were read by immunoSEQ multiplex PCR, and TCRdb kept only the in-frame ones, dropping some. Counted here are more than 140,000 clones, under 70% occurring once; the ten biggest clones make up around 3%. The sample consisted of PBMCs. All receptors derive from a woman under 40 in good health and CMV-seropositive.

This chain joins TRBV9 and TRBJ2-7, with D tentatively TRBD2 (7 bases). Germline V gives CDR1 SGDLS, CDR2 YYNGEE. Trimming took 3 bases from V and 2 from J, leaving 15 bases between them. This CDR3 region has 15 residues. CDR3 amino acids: CASSAHGGGTYEQYF. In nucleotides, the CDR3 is TGTGCCAGCAGCGCCCACGGCGGGGGCACCTACGAGCAGTACTTC. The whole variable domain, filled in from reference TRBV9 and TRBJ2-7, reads DSGVTQTPKHLITATGQRVTLRCSPRSGDLSVYWYQQSLDQGLQFLIQYYNGEERAKGNILERFSAQQFPDLHSELNLSSLELGDSALYFCASSAHGGGTYEQYFGPGTRLTVT.

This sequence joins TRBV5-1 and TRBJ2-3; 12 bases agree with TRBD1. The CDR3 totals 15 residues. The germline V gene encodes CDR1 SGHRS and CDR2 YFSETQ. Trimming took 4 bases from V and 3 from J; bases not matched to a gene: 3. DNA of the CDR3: TGCGCCAGCAGCCCGGGACAGGGGGCTACAGATACGCAGTATTTT. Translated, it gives CASSPGQGATDTQYF. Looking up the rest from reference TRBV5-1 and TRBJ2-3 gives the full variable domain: KAGVTQTPRYLIKTRGQQVTLSCSPISGHRSVSWYQQTPGQGLQFLFEYFSETQRNKGNFPGRFSGRQFSNSRSEMNVSTLELGDSALYLCASSPGQGATDTQYFGPGTRLTVL.

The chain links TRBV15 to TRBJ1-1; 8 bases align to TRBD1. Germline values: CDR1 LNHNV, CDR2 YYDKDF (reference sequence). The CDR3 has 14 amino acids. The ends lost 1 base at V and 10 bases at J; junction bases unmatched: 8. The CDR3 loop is CATSRGGQGAGAFF. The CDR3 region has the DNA TGTGCCACCAGCAGAGGTGGGCAGGGGGCAGGAGCTTTCTTT.

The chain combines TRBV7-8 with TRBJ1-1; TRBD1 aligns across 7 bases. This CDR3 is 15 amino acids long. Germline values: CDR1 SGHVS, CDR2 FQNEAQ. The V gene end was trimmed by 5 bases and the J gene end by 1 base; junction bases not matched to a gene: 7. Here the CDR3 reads CASSADRVPNTEAFF. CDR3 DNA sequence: TGTGCCAGCAGCGCAGACAGGGTTCCGAACACTGAAGCTTTCTTT.

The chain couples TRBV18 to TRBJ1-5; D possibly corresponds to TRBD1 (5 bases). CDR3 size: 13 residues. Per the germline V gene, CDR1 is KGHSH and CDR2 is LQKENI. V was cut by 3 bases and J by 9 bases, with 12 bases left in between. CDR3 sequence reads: CASSPDRSGPQHF. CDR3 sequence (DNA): TGTGCCAGCTCACCCGACAGATCCGGGCCCCAGCATTTT.

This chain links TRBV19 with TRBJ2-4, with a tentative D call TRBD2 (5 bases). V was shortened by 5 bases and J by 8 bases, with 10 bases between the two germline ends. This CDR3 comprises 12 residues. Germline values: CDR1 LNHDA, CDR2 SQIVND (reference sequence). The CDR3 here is CASSSREYIQYF. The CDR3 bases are TGTGCCAGTAGTTCTAGGGAGTACATTCAGTACTTC. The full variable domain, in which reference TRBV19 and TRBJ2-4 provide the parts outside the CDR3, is DGGITQSPKYLFRKEGQNVTLSCEQNLNHDAMYWYRQDPGQGLRLIYYSQIVNDFQKGDIAEGYSVSREKKESFPLTVTSAQKNPTAFYLCASSSREYIQYFGAGTRLSVL.

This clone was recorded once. CDR3 in amino acids: CASSLRLAGGPDEQFF. CDR3 DNA sequence: TGTGCCAGCAGCCTACGACTAGCGGGGGGGCCCGATGAGCAGTTCTTC. The chain uses TRBV7-8 and TRBJ2-1; 14 bases are a match to TRBD2. V was pared by 5 bases and J by 8 bases, with 8 bases of the junction left unmatched. Germline assignment: CDR1 SGHVS and CDR2 FQNEAQ. This CDR3 is built from 16 residues.

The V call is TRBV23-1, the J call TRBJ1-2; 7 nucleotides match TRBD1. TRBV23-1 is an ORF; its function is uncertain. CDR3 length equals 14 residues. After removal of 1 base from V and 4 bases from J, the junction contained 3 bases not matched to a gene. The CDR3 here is CASSQYSGGYGYTF. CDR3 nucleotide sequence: TGCGCCAGCAGTCAATATTCAGGGGGCTATGGCTACACCTTC.

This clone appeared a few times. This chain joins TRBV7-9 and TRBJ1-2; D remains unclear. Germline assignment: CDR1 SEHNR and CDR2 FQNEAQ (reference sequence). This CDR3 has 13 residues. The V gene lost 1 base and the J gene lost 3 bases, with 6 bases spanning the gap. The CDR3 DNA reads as TGTGCCAGCAGCTTAGGGCGGGACTATGGCTACACCTTC. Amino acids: CASSLGRDYGYTF.

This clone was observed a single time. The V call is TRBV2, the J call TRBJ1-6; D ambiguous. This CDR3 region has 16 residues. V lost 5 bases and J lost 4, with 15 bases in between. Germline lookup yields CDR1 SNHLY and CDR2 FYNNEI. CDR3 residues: CASSNPSKEYNSPLHF. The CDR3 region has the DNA TGTGCCAGCAGTAATCCCTCGAAGGAGTATAATTCACCCCTCCACTTT.

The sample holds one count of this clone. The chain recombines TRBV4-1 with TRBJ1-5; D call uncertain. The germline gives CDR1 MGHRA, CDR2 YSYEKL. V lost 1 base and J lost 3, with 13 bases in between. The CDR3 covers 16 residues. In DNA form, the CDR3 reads TGCGCCAGCAGCCAAGGGGAGGGAAGGTTCAATCAGCCCCAGCATTTT. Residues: CASSQGEGRFNQPQHF.

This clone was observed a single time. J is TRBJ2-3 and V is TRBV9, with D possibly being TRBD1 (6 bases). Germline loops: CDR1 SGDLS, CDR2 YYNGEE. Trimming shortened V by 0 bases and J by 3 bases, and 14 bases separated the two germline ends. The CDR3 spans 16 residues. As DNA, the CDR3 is TGTGCCAGCAGCGTAGCAGGGGCATTGGTGACAGATACGCAGTATTTT. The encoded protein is CASSVAGALVTDTQYF.

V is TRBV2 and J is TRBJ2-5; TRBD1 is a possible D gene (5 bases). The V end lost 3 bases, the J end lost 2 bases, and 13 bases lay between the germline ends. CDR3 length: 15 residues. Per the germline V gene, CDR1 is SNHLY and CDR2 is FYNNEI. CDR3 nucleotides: TGTGCCAGCAGTGAGGTAGGGGCCCCGCAAGAGACCCAGTACTTC. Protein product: CASSEVGAPQETQYF.

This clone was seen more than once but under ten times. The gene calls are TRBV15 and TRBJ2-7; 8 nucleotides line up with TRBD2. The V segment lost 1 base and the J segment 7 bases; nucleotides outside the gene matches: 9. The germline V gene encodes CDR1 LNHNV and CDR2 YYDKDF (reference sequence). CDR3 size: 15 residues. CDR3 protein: CATSRGNSGAQEQYF. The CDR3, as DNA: TGTGCCACCAGCAGAGGGAATAGCGGGGCTCAAGAGCAGTACTTC.

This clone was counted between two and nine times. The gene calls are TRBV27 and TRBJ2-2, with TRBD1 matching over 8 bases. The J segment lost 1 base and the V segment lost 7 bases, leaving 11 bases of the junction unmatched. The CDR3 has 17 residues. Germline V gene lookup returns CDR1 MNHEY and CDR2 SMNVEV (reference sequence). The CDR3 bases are TGTGCCAGCACTTTTTCTCCCGGGACAGGGAACACCGGGGAGCTGTTTTTT. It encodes CASTFSPGTGNTGELFF.

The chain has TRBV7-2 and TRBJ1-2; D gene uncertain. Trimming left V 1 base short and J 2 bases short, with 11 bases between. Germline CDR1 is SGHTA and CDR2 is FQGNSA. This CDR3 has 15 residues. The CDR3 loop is CASSLETPRNYGYTF. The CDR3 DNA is TGTGCCAGCAGCTTAGAAACCCCGCGGAACTATGGCTACACCTTC.

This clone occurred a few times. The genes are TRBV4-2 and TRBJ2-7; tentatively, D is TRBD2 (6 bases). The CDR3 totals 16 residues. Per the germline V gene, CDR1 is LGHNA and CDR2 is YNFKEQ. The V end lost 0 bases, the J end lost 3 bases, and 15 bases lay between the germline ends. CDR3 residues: CASSQDRGLSHYEQYF. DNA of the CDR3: TGTGCCAGCAGCCAAGATCGGGGACTTAGCCACTACGAGCAGTACTTC.

The CDR3 reads CASSQGGTDTQYF. The CDR3 DNA reads TGTGCCAGCAGTCAGGGGGGCACAGATACGCAGTATTTT. V usage is TRBV6-5 and J usage is TRBJ2-3, with 7 bases matching TRBD1. The trim removed 5 bases at V and 1 base at J, leaving 0 bases unmatched. The CDR3 runs to 13 residues. Germline V gives CDR1 MNHEY, CDR2 SVGAGI.

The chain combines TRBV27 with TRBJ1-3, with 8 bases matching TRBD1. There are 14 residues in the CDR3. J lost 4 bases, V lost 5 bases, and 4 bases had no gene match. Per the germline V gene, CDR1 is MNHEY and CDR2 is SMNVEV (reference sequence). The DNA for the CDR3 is TGTGCCAGCAGTCCCCGGACAGGGGGAAACACCATATATTTT. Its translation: CASSPRTGGNTIYF.

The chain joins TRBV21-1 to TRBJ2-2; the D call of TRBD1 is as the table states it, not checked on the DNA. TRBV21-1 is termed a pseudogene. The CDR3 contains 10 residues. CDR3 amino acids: CARQGGELFF. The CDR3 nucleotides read TGTGCCAGGCAGGGGGGGGAGCTGTTTTTT.

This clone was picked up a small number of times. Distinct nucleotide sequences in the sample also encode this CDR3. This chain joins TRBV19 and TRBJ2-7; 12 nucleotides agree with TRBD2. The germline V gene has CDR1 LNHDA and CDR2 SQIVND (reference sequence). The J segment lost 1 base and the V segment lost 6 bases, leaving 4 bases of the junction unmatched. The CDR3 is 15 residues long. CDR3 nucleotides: TGTGCCAGTAGCCGACTAGCGGGAGTTTCCTACGAGCAGTACTTC. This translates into CASSRLAGVSYEQYF.

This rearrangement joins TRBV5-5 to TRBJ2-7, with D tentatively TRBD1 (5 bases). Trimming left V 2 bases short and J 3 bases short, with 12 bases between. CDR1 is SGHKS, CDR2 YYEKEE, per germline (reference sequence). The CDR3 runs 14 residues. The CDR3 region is CASSLDSASYEQYF. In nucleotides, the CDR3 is TGTGCCAGCAGCTTAGACAGCGCCAGCTACGAGCAGTACTTC.

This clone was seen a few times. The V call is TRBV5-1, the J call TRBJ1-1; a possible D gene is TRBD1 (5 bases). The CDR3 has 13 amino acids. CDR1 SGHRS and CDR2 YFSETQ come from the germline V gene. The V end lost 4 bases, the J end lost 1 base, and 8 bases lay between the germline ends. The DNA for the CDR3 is TGCGCCAGCAGCCCCGGACAGAACACTGAAGCTTTCTTT. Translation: CASSPGQNTEAFF.

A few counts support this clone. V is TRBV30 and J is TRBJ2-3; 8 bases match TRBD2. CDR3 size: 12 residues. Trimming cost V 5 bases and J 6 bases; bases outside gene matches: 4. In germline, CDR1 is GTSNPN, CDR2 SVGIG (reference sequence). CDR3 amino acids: CAWVAGWDTQYF. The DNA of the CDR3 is TGTGCCTGGGTAGCGGGATGGGATACGCAGTATTTT.

DNA of the CDR3: TGTGCCAGCAGTCTCCACAGGGAGATGGAGACCCAGTACTTC. Protein product: CASSLHREMETQYF. The genes are TRBV6-1 and TRBJ2-5; a possible D gene is TRBD1 (6 bases). The length of the CDR3 is 14 residues. Trimming shortened V by 5 bases and J by 5 bases, and 15 bases separated the two germline ends. Germline assignment: CDR1 MNHNS and CDR2 SASEGT.